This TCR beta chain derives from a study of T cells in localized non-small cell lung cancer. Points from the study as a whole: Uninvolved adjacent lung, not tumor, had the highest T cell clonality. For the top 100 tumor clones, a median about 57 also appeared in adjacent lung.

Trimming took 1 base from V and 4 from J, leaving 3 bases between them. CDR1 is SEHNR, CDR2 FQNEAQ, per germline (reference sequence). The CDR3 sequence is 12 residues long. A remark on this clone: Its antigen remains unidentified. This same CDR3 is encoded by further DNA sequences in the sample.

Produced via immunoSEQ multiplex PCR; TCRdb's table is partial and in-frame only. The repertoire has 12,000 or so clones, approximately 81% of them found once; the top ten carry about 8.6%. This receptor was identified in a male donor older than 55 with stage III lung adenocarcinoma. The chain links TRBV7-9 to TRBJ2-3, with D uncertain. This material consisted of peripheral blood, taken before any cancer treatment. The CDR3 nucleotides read TGTGCCAGCAGCTTAGGGCCAGATACGCAGTATTTT. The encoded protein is CASSLGPDTQYF.